These 15 T cell receptor beta chains originate from one sample sequenced in a study of blood T cell repertoires in COVID-19. Generated by immunoSEQ multiplex PCR, the TCRdb table keeps only in-frame clones and is missing some. Among around 260,000 clones, about 88% were seen once, and the ten largest hold over 1.5%. The material sequenced was peripheral blood. These receptor sequences come from a man aged 25-40 years with active or convalescent COVID-19.

The chain links TRBV2 to TRBJ2-1; maybe TRBD1 (6 bases). Trimming pared 5 bases from V and 9 bases from J, leaving 11 bases between. The CDR3 is made up of 12 amino acids. Germline V CDR1 and CDR2: SNHLY, FYNNEI. In DNA, the CDR3 is TGTGCCAGCAGTACACAGGGCAGTGAGCAGTTCTTC. Its protein product is CASSTQGSEQFF.

The chain couples TRBV5-5 to TRBJ1-2, with TRBD1 identical over 7 bases. CDR1 SGHKS and CDR2 YYEKEE come from the germline V gene (reference sequence). The CDR3 is 13 amino acids. The V gene end was trimmed by 2 bases and the J gene end by 6 bases; junction bases not matched to a gene: 4. As DNA, the CDR3 is TGTGCCAGCAGCTTTAAGGGGGCGGATGGCTACACCTTC. Translated: CASSFKGADGYTF.

The chain links TRBV24-1 to TRBJ1-1; D might be TRBD1 (5 bases). CDR1 and CDR2 (germline): KGHDR, SFDVKD. This CDR3 contains 14 residues. Trimming pared 9 bases from V and 3 bases from J, leaving 16 bases between. The CDR3 nucleotides read TGTGCCACCCGTGGGGGGGAGGGGCACACTGAAGCTTTCTTT. As protein: CATRGGEGHTEAFF.

The rearrangement links TRBV7-2 to TRBJ1-1; possibly TRBD1 for D (6 bases). Germline CDR1 is SGHTA and CDR2 is FQGNSA. V shed 5 bases and J shed 0 bases, with 10 bases lying between them. The CDR3 consists of 14 residues. The CDR3 DNA follows: TGTGCCAGCAGCAGAACAGGGTTGAACACTGAAGCTTTCTTT. Encoded protein: CASSRTGLNTEAFF.

V gene TRBV6-1 combines with J gene TRBJ1-3; D call uncertain. V was trimmed by 3 bases and J by 7 bases, leaving 10 bases between them. Germline V CDR1 and CDR2: MNHNS, SASEGT. This CDR3 is built from 13 residues. CDR3 amino acids: CASSDGLGNTIYF. CDR3 nucleotides: TGTGCCAGCAGTGACGGACTGGGGAACACCATATATTTT.

V and J are TRBV19 and TRBJ1-2; possibly TRBD1 for D (5 bases). Per germline, CDR1 LNHDA and CDR2 SQIVND (reference sequence). The CDR3 extends over 13 amino acids. The V end was cut by 3 bases, the J end by 5 bases, with 10 bases between. CDR3 bases: TGTGCCAGTAGTATCCAGGGAAGATATGGCTACACCTTC. This sequence encodes CASSIQGRYGYTF.

The gene calls are TRBV18 and TRBJ1-3, with a tentative D call TRBD1 (6 bases). Trimming removed 3 bases at V and 0 bases at J, with 15 bases between. Germline V gene sequence: CDR1 KGHSH, CDR2 LQKENI. This CDR3 spans 17 amino acids. Here the CDR3 DNA reads TGTGCCAGCTCACCCCGAGACACAGGGAACTCTGGAAACACCATATATTTT. Its protein product is CASSPRDTGNSGNTIYF.

V and J are TRBV2 and TRBJ2-7; TRBD1 agrees at 9 bases. The CDR3 covers 17 residues. The V gene end was trimmed by 7 bases and the J gene end by 3 bases; junction bases not matched to a gene: 16. CDR1 SNHLY and CDR2 FYNNEI come from the germline V gene. The CDR3 region has the DNA TGTGCCAGCACACCGGGACAGGGATATCGGTTCGACTACGAGCAGTACTTC. Translated: CASTPGQGYRFDYEQYF.

This sequence joins TRBV2 and TRBJ2-1; 7 bases fit TRBD2. V gave up 10 bases and J gave up 10 bases; unmatched junction bases: 7. Per germline, CDR1 SNHLY and CDR2 FYNNEI. The CDR3 length is 11 residues. The CDR3 nucleotides read TGTGCCATACATCAAGCGGGAGAGCAGTTCTTC. Amino acid sequence: CAIHQAGEQFF.

This sequence joins TRBV9 and TRBJ2-5; tentative D call: TRBD2 (6 bases). V gave up 0 bases and J gave up 1 base, with 10 bases separating them. The germline V gene has CDR1 SGDLS and CDR2 YYNGEE. The CDR3 sequence is 15 residues long. The DNA for the CDR3 is TGTGCCAGCAGCGTAGGGGGAGGCCTCCAAGAGACCCAGTACTTC. Amino acid sequence: CASSVGGGLQETQYF.

This chain joins TRBV5-6 and TRBJ2-1; TRBD1 matches at 7 bases. The CDR3 contains 17 residues. With 1 base clipped from V and 0 bases from J, the junction kept 7 bases outside the gene matches. The germline V gene has CDR1 SGHDT and CDR2 YYEEEE. The CDR3 sequence is CASSLWTGRRSYNEQFF. CDR3 nucleotide sequence: TGTGCCAGCAGCTTGTGGACAGGACGACGCTCCTACAATGAGCAGTTCTTC.

This clone was counted only a few times. The chain's CDR3 is CASGGANTDTQYF. The CDR3 DNA is TGTGCCAGCGGCGGGGCCAACACAGATACGCAGTATTTT. The rearrangement links TRBV12-3 or TRBV12-4 to TRBJ2-3, with D perhaps TRBD2 (6 bases). The CDR3 sequence is 13 residues long. The V gene lost 8 bases and the J gene lost 2 bases, with 11 bases spanning the gap.

CDR3 in amino acids: CASSWGTSGAQETQYF. The CDR3 DNA follows: TGTGCCAGCAGCTGGGGGACTAGCGGGGCACAAGAGACCCAGTACTTC. The V call is TRBV5-8, the J call TRBJ2-5; 13 bases are shared with TRBD2. V was pared by 3 bases and J by 2 bases, with 4 bases of the junction left unmatched. Germline V gene sequence: CDR1 SGHTS, CDR2 YDEGEE. This CDR3 has 16 amino acids.

This chain links TRBV3-1 (or the pseudogene TRBV3-2) with TRBJ1-4; tentatively, D is TRBD1 (6 bases). Germline V gene lookup returns CDR1 LGHDT and CDR2 YNNKEL (reference sequence). Between the trimmed V and J ends, which lost 5 bases and 7 bases, there was a span of 20 bases. The CDR3 has 16 amino acids. The CDR3 reads CASSTPMGGLSEKLFF. CDR3 sequence (DNA): TGTGCCAGCAGCACTCCAATGGGGGGGCTAAGTGAAAAACTGTTTTTT.

CDR3 DNA sequence: TGTGCCAGCAGCGGGGGGGTTCGCACTGAAGCTTTCTTT. Translated: CASSGGVRTEAFF. The gene calls are TRBV9 and TRBJ1-1; tentatively, D is TRBD1 (5 bases). Deletions cut 3 bases from V and 4 bases from J, with 10 bases between. Germline V gene lookup returns CDR1 SGDLS and CDR2 YYNGEE. This CDR3 spans 13 amino acids. The whole variable domain, remainder taken from reference TRBV9 and TRBJ1-1, is DSGVTQTPKHLITATGQRVTLRCSPRSGDLSVYWYQQSLDQGLQFLIQYYNGEERAKGNILERFSAQQFPDLHSELNLSSLELGDSALYFCASSGGVRTEAFFGQGTRLTVV.